This T cell receptor beta chain came from a study of regulatory T cells in long-lasting Graves disease. The wider study: Newly diagnosed Graves' patients had taken antithyroid drugs under 3 months.

This CDR3 spans 17 amino acids. With 2 bases removed from V and 4 bases from J, the gap between germline ends came to 20 bases. General study results and limits: Because few samples were included, accuracy may have been lower. New patients shared 950 to 1,000 public clonotypes, fewer than the 2,741 shared by persistent patients.

This clonotype was found many times. What it recognizes is unknown. The time point is: newly diagnosed GD, antithyroid drugs for less than 3 months. There was RNA extracted from PBMCs, and the TCR library was made from it. With iRepertoire HTBI primers and Arm-PCR of CDR3 regions, TCR beta libraries were built. From the multiplex PCR reads, TCRdb called clonotypes with MiXCR, one entry per CDR3 protein. Of under 300,000 distinct CDR3 sequences in the sample, approximately 16% were seen once. J is TRBJ1-2 and V is TRBV12-3 or TRBV12-4; the D gene is possibly TRBD1 (5 bases). Sequencing used peripheral blood mononuclear cells (PBMCs), obtained at new diagnosis, from a patient treated with antithyroid drugs. This TCR derives from a female donor with Graves disease. CDR3 protein: CASSLSMLEGSSYGYTF. CDR3 nucleotide sequence: TGTGCCAGCAGTTTATCCATGCTGGAGGGGAGCAGCTATGGCTACACCTTC.